This T cell receptor beta chain came from a study of neoadjuvant nivolumab and ipilimumab in lung cancer (dated by TCRdb to the early 2020s). About the full investigation: Intravenous nivolumab was dosed at 3 mg/kg on days 1, 15 and 29, and in the combination arm ipilimumab 1 mg/kg was added on day 1 only. The primary endpoint of the trial was the rate of major pathologic response (MPR) in the intention-to-treat population of each study arm. Of the 45 or so patients with operable NSCLC treated in the trial, about 23 were randomized to nivolumab monotherapy and approximately 20 to nivolumab plus ipilimumab. TCR repertoires were compared between pretherapy (baseline) peripheral blood and tumors resected at surgery after neoadjuvant immune checkpoint blockade. Matched pretherapy and resected tumor pairs were analyzed from seven patients, of whom four had been treated with nivolumab and three with nivolumab plus ipilimumab. Results the study describes overall, beyond this receptor: A small number of samples was subjected to TCR sequencing. Pretherapy blood TCR richness correlated positively with richness in tumors resected after neoadjuvant therapy (Spearman R of about 0.82). Greater TCR richness and clonality were observed in resected tumors than in tumor-adjacent uninvolved lung, and increases were observed in more dual-therapy-treated tumors. No significant correlation was found between TCR clonality and pathologic tumor regression, and only one major-pathologic-response sample was available for the clonality analysis. From pretherapy to surgery, tumor T-cell richness and clonality went up in three of three dual-therapy tumors, versus only two of four nivolumab-treated tumors.

The protocol used for the library was the immunoSEQ multiplex PCR assay. Per the authors' processing: Richness and clonality were used to summarize the repertoires, and clones that significantly expanded or contracted between pre- and post-therapy samples were identified. TCRdb re-hosts the immuneACCESS table, in-frame sequences only. Its copies lack some clones; in the studies checked, an unresolved V gene accounts for under half of them, and the cause for the rest is not known. That table is the source of V, J and clone size, and D and trimming were worked out from the DNA. Present in this sample are about 17,000 clones, roughly four fifths of which were seen just once. Of the sample, 8% is held by the ten largest clones. The CDR3 runs 15 amino acids, cysteine and phenylalanine included. Of all the DNA, just the CDR3 is kept, 45 bases in frame from base 1. CDR1 SGHDT and CDR2 YYEEEE are derived from the germline V gene. Here V drops 7 bases and J drops 4 bases, and the junction holds 10 bases not matched to any gene.

The meaning of the sample's time point label: at surgical resection after neoadjuvant nivolumab +/- ipilimumab. Samples came from the phase 2 randomized NEOSTAR trial, which tested neoadjuvant nivolumab or nivolumab plus ipilimumab followed by surgery in operable NSCLC. Notes on this clone: Its target antigen remains unknown. No much larger clonotype is one base removed from it; base qualities were not supplied.

This receptor was taken from an adult with non-small cell lung cancer. The V and J segments used are TRBV5-6 and TRBJ2-1, with 8 bases in between that match TRBD1. The source material was tumor tissue, sampled after neoadjuvant nivolumab, alone or with ipilimumab, at or shortly before surgery. The CDR3 is CASQRGQDNYNEQFF. The sequence in DNA is TGTGCCAGCCAACGGGGACAGGATAATTACAATGAGCAGTTCTTC.